This is a list of T cell receptor beta chains from one sample in a study of cytomegalovirus exposure and HLA in healthy donors. Profiled with immunoSEQ multiplex PCR; TCRdb holds only in-frame clones, not every one. The table includes approximately 150,000 clones, roughly 80% detected once. The sample comprised PBMCs. These receptors originate from a man aged 25-45 years in good health and CMV-seropositive. Each CDR3 is given with its conserved first and last residue. A D gene is named only where the DNA matches it firmly. A row's size may be missing; if present it is once, few, many or a size class.

size	V	J	D	DNA	CDR3
NA	TRBV30	TRBJ1-1	TRBD1	TGTGCCTGGAGTTGGGGACAGGGAAACACTGAAGCTTTCTTT	CAWSWGQGNTEAFF
NA	TRBV6-5	TRBJ1-3	TRBD1	TGTGCCAGCAAATCGACAGGGGGCCTTGGAAACACCATATATTTT	CASKSTGGLGNTIYF
NA	TRBV5-5	TRBJ1-1	TRBD1	TGTGCCAGCAGACGGACAGGGGTCCCTGAAGCTTTCTTT	CASRRTGVPEAFF
NA	TRBV9	TRBJ2-2	TRBD2	TGTGCCAGCAGCGTATTAGTCCTAGCGGAGAACACCGGGGAGCTGTTTTTT	CASSVLVLAENTGELFF
NA	TRBV7-9	TRBJ2-1	TRBD2	TGTGCCAGCAGCCGGACTAGCGGGGATCGATCCTACAATGAGCAGTTCTTC	CASSRTSGDRSYNEQFF
NA	TRBV27	TRBJ1-1	TRBD1	TGTGCCAGCAGTCCGGGGACAGGCCCGAACACTGAAGCTTTCTTT	CASSPGTGPNTEAFF
NA	TRBV19	TRBJ2-2	TRBD2	TGTGCCAGTAGTTGGCTAGCGGGGGGGCGGAACACCGGGGAGCTGTTTTTT	CASSWLAGGRNTGELFF
NA	TRBV7-6	TRBJ1-3	TRBD1	TGTGCCAGCAGCTTGACAGGGAATGGAAACACCATATATTTT	CASSLTGNGNTIYF
NA	TRBV25-1	TRBJ1-1	NA	TGTGCCAGCAGTTTAAACAGGGATCTTGCGGGCGAAGCTTTCTTT	CASSLNRDLAGEAFF
NA	TRBV28	TRBJ1-6	NA	TGTGCCAGCATACCCGGCGGGCAGGATTCACCCCTCCACTTT	CASIPGGQDSPLHF
NA	TRBV7-9	TRBJ1-2	TRBD1	TGTACCAGCAGCAAAATTGTAACAGGGGGCGCGTATGGCTACACCTTC	CTSSKIVTGGAYGYTF
NA	TRBV27	TRBJ2-7	NA	TGTGCCAGCAGTTACGGACAGACCTACGAGCAGTACTTC	CASSYGQTYEQYF
NA	TRBV7-3	TRBJ2-1	TRBD2	TGTGCCAGCAGCTCAAGGGGTAGCGGGAGGTTGGGTGAGCAGTTCTTC	CASSSRGSGRLGEQFF
few	TRBV30	TRBJ2-3	NA	TGTGCCTGGAGTGGCGGTAACACAGATACGCAGTATTTT	CAWSGGNTDTQYF
NA	TRBV15	TRBJ2-7	NA	TGTGCCACCAGCAGCCGTCGCGGGCTATACCACGAGCAGTACTTC	CATSSRRGLYHEQYF
NA	TRBV4-1	TRBJ2-3	TRBD2	TGCGCCAGCAGCCCGACCTCACGGGGGGATGGCACAGATACGCAGTATTTT	CASSPTSRGDGTDTQYF
NA	TRBV4-1	TRBJ2-1	TRBD2	TGCGCCAGCAGCCAAGAACGGCTAGCGGACAATGAGCAGTTCTTC	CASSQERLADNEQFF
NA	TRBV6-6	TRBJ1-2	NA	TGTGCCAGCAGTTCTGACAGTAGAAACTATGGCTACACCTTC	CASSSDSRNYGYTF
NA	TRBV6-5	TRBJ1-2	NA	TGTGCCAGCTCCGCGCTAGGGGAAGACTATGGCTACACCTTC	CASSALGEDYGYTF
few	TRBV2	TRBJ2-1	TRBD2	TGTGCCAGCAGTGATTTGAGCCCATTGACTAGCGGGACCTACAATGAGCAGTTCTTC	CASSDLSPLTSGTYNEQFF
few	TRBV30	TRBJ2-2	TRBD2	TGTGCCGTAAATCCGGGAGGGATGAACACCGGGGAGCTGTTTTTT	CAVNPGGMNTGELFF
NA	TRBV27	TRBJ1-1	TRBD1	TGTGCCAGCAGTATCGGACAGGGATTCACTGAAGCTTTCTTT	CASSIGQGFTEAFF
NA	TRBV6-1	TRBJ2-2	NA	TGTGCCAGCAGTGACGGGCGGGAAAATACCGGGGAGCTGTTTTTT	CASSDGRENTGELFF
NA	TRBV13	TRBJ2-5	NA	TGTGCCAGCACCTCGACTGGAGCACAAGAGACCCAGTACTTC	CASTSTGAQETQYF
NA	TRBV21-1	TRBJ2-7	NA	TGTGCCAGCAGCAAATCTCGGCGAGGACAGGGGGGTCACGAGCAGTACTTC	CASSKSRRGQGGHEQYF
NA	TRBV7-9	TRBJ2-1	TRBD1	TGTGCCAGCAGCTTAGGGGACAGAGGGGGCAATGAGCAGTTCTTC	CASSLGDRGGNEQFF
NA	TRBV7-9	TRBJ2-7	NA	TGTGCCAGCAGCTTAGGTTCCAGGGTTTACGACGAGCAGTACTTC	CASSLGSRVYDEQYF
NA	TRBV7-9	TRBJ2-3	TRBD2	TGTGCCGGGGGGGGACTAGCGGGAGGTCTAGATACGCAGTATTTT	CAGGGLAGGLDTQYF
NA	TRBV2	TRBJ2-7	TRBD1	TGTGCCATACAGGGGGCCTACGAGCAGTACTTC	CAIQGAYEQYF
once	TRBV2	TRBJ1-1	TRBD1	TGTGCCAGCAGTGGGGGAGACAGGGTGAACACTGAAGCTTTCTTT	CASSGGDRVNTEAFF
NA	TRBV5-1	TRBJ1-3	NA	TGCGCCAGCAGCTTCAAGGCCCCAGGGGAACGGCTCGCTGGAAACACCATATATTTT	CASSFKAPGERLAGNTIYF
NA	TRBV6-5	TRBJ2-7	TRBD1	TGTGCCAGCAGATCGCTGGGACAGGGTGACTACGAGCAGTACTTC	CASRSLGQGDYEQYF
NA	TRBV11-2	TRBJ2-7	TRBD2	TGTGCCAGCAGCTTAGACCCCAGGGGTAGCGGGAGGGCCGGTTTCTACGAGCAGTACTTC	CASSLDPRGSGRAGFYEQYF